This T cell receptor (beta chain) is drawn from a study of T cell changes during pregnancy in multiple sclerosis. TCRdb's table, derived via immunoSEQ multiplex PCR, lists solely in-frame clones and lacks some. The sample contains about 38,000 clones, about 88% of which appear only once. Germline trimming cut 0 bases from V and 1 base from J; bases unmatched to any gene: 3. The CDR3 is 15 amino acids. The germline V gene encodes CDR1 SGHKS and CDR2 YYEKEE (reference sequence). The chain couples TRBV5-5 to TRBJ1-1, with TRBD1 matching over 7 bases. This receptor was obtained from a female donor with multiple sclerosis, enrolled in a pregnancy study. Sample: CD8+ T cells from peripheral blood mononuclear cells, taken in the third trimester of pregnancy. CDR3 nucleotide sequence: TGTGCCAGCAGCTTGGGCGGGACAGCGAACACTGAAGCTTTCTTT. Translated, it gives CASSLGGTANTEAFF.